This TCR beta chain is from a study of cytomegalovirus exposure and HLA in healthy donors. Study overall: Ancestry clustering placed 81% of around 400 genotyped donors in the Caucasian-associated cluster.

Researchers ran the PCR with 60 Vbeta and 13 Jbeta primers. The table came from immunoSEQ multiplex PCR; TCRdb's copy has only in-frame clones and leaves some out. The table includes roughly 130,000 clones, 75% to 85% detected once. The CDR3 spans 15 residues. The sequenced sample was PBMCs. The sequence derives from a middle-aged man in good health and CMV-seronegative. This chain joins TRBV12-1 and TRBJ1-5; no check of the table's D call, TRBD1, against the DNA was made. TRBV12-1 has pseudogene status. The CDR3 nucleotides are TGTGCCAGCAGTCGGGACAGGGATAGCAATCAGCCCCAGCATTTT. This encodes CASSRDRDSNQPQHF.